A selection of T cell receptor beta chains follows, all from one sample in a study of blood T cell repertoires in COVID-19. The table came from immunoSEQ multiplex PCR; TCRdb's copy has only in-frame clones and leaves some out. The table includes roughly 260,000 clones, approximately 90% detected once. Specimen: peripheral blood. Receptors were obtained from a woman aged 40 to 55 with acute or convalescent COVID-19. CDR3s include the opening cysteine and the closing phenylalanine or tryptophan. The D gene is left open where the match is weak. Size is omitted from some rows. Given values are once, few, many or a class for expanded clones.

V: TRBV23-1
length: 16
size: NA
D: NA
J: TRBJ2-5
CDR3: CASSQTGTPLQETQYF
DNA: TGCGCCAGCAGCCAGACCGGGACACCTTTACAAGAGACCCAGTACTTC

V: TRBV3-1/TRBV3-2
length: 16
size: few
D: TRBD1
J: TRBJ1-1
CDR3: CASSPQDRGPNTEAFF
DNA: TGTGCCAGCAGCCCACAAGACAGGGGGCCGAACACTGAAGCTTTCTTT

V: TRBV6-5
length: 15
size: NA
D: NA
J: TRBJ1-2
CDR3: CASSYRAAGEYGYTF
DNA: TGTGCCAGCAGTTACCGGGCAGCTGGGGAGTATGGCTACACCTTC

V: TRBV30
length: 14
size: NA
D: NA
J: TRBJ1-4
CDR3: CAWSRTDQAEKLFF
DNA: TGTGCCTGGAGTAGGACTGATCAGGCTGAAAAACTGTTTTTT

V: TRBV3-1/TRBV3-2
length: 14
size: NA
D: NA
J: TRBJ1-1
CDR3: CASSQMTANTEAFF
DNA: TGTGCCAGCAGCCAGATGACAGCAAACACTGAAGCTTTCTTT

V: TRBV19
length: 14
size: NA
D: NA
J: TRBJ1-5
CDR3: CASTSGGYGQPQHF
DNA: TGTGCCAGTACCTCGGGGGGGTACGGTCAGCCCCAGCATTTT

V: TRBV7-9
length: 16
size: NA
D: NA
J: TRBJ1-4
CDR3: CASSSDTYLGRGKLFF
DNA: TGTGCCAGCAGCTCCGATACTTACTTAGGGAGGGGAAAACTGTTTTTT

V: TRBV27
length: 13
size: NA
D: NA
J: TRBJ1-5
CDR3: CASSRQPPAPQHF
DNA: TGTGCCAGCAGCCGACAGCCCCCGGCGCCCCAGCATTTT

V: TRBV19
length: 14
size: NA
D: NA
J: TRBJ1-5
CDR3: CASSIREGNQPQHF
DNA: TGTGCCAGTAGTATTCGGGAGGGCAATCAGCCCCAGCATTTT

V: TRBV6-6
length: 15
size: NA
D: TRBD1
J: TRBJ1-2
CDR3: CASSYSTGTDYGYTF
DNA: TGTGCCAGCAGTTACTCCACCGGGACAGACTATGGCTACACCTTC

V: TRBV2
length: 14
size: NA
D: NA
J: TRBJ1-1
CDR3: CASSGLRGSTEAFF
DNA: TGTGCCAGCAGTGGCTTAAGAGGTAGCACTGAAGCTTTCTTT

V: TRBV6-2/TRBV6-3
length: 15
size: NA
D: NA
J: TRBJ2-5
CDR3: CASSYIPAAGETQYF
DNA: TGTGCCAGCAGTTACATCCCCGCCGCGGGGGAGACCCAGTACTTC

V: TRBV28
length: 15
size: NA
D: NA
J: TRBJ1-1
CDR3: CASSSSHVGGTEAFF
DNA: TGTGCCAGCAGTTCCTCCCACGTGGGGGGGACTGAAGCTTTCTTT

V: TRBV2
length: 14
size: few
D: TRBD1
J: TRBJ2-6
CDR3: CASLGQAQEIVLTF
DNA: TGTGCCAGCCTGGGACAGGCGCAGGAGATCGTCCTGACTTTC

V: TRBV11-2
length: 15
size: NA
D: NA
J: TRBJ1-5
CDR3: CASSLDWTEDQPQHF
DNA: TGTGCCAGCAGCTTAGATTGGACAGAAGACCAGCCCCAGCATTTT

V: TRBV5-1
length: 17
size: NA
D: TRBD1
J: TRBJ1-2
CDR3: CASSLDGTGAYRNGYTF
DNA: TGCGCCAGCAGCTTGGACGGGACAGGGGCATATCGGAATGGCTACACCTTC

V: TRBV23-1
length: 12
size: NA
D: TRBD1
J: TRBJ1-3
CDR3: CASNRGYNTIYF
DNA: TGCGCCAGCAACAGGGGTTACAACACCATATATTTT

V: TRBV5-1
length: 15
size: NA
D: TRBD1
J: TRBJ1-5
CDR3: CASSVQGGENQPQHF
DNA: TGCGCCAGCAGCGTACAGGGGGGGGAAAATCAGCCCCAGCATTTT

V: TRBV11-2
length: 15
size: NA
D: NA
J: TRBJ2-3
CDR3: CASSSGQGSTDTQYF
DNA: TGTGCCAGCAGCTCGGGGCAGGGGAGCACAGATACGCAGTATTTT

V: TRBV2
length: 17
size: NA
D: NA
J: TRBJ1-3
CDR3: CASSRWSGLNSGNTIYF
DNA: TGTGCCAGCAGTCGATGGTCAGGGCTCAACTCTGGAAACACCATATATTTT

V: TRBV5-6
length: 18
size: once
D: NA
J: TRBJ1-1
CDR3: CASSLRIGRARGGTEAFF
DNA: TGTGCCAGCAGCTTGAGAATCGGAAGAGCTCGTGGGGGGACTGAAGCTTTCTTT

V: TRBV6-5
length: 12
size: NA
D: NA
J: TRBJ1-2
CDR3: CASKRVYYGYTF
DNA: TGTGCCAGCAAGAGGGTTTACTATGGCTACACCTTC

V: TRBV4-1
length: 15
size: NA
D: NA
J: TRBJ1-2
CDR3: CASSHLGTSNYGYTF
DNA: TGCGCCAGCAGCCATCTAGGGACATCTAACTATGGCTACACCTTC

V: TRBV7-9
length: 12
size: once
D: NA
J: TRBJ1-5
CDR3: CASSHTNQPQHF
DNA: TGTGCCAGCAGCCATACTAATCAGCCCCAGCATTTT

V: TRBV3-1/TRBV3-2
length: 16
size: NA
D: TRBD2
J: TRBJ2-5
CDR3: CASSQERSGGQETQYF
DNA: TGTGCCAGCAGCCAAGAAAGGAGCGGGGGCCAAGAGACCCAGTACTTC

V: TRBV10-1
length: 18
size: NA
D: NA
J: TRBJ1-5
CDR3: CASSAGAWQLYSNQPQHF
DNA: TGCGCCAGCAGTGCTGGGGCTTGGCAGCTCTATAGCAATCAGCCCCAGCATTTT

V: TRBV19
length: 14
size: NA
D: NA
J: TRBJ1-2
CDR3: CASSIPPSNYGYTF
DNA: TGTGCCAGTAGTATACCACCGAGCAACTATGGCTACACCTTC

V: TRBV6-5
length: 13
size: NA
D: TRBD1
J: TRBJ1-1
CDR3: CASSGQGAPEAFF
DNA: TGTGCCAGCAGCGGACAGGGGGCCCCTGAGGCTTTCTTT

V: TRBV2
length: 14
size: few
D: TRBD1
J: TRBJ1-3
CDR3: CASSQQGGGNTIYF
DNA: TGTGCCAGCAGTCAACAGGGGGGAGGAAACACCATATATTTT

V: TRBV4-1
length: 14
size: NA
D: NA
J: TRBJ1-1
CDR3: CASSQDQGRSEAFF
DNA: TGCGCCAGCAGCCAAGATCAGGGTAGGAGCGAAGCTTTCTTT

V: TRBV11-3
length: 17
size: NA
D: NA
J: TRBJ1-1
CDR3: CASSLDPPPQKSSEAFF
DNA: TGTGCCAGCAGCTTAGATCCCCCCCCACAGAAATCCTCTGAAGCTTTCTTT

V: TRBV24-1
length: 12
size: NA
D: TRBD1
J: TRBJ1-1
CDR3: CATSEGDRAAFF
DNA: TGTGCCACCAGTGAGGGGGACAGGGCAGCTTTCTTT

V: TRBV14
length: 16
size: NA
D: TRBD1
J: TRBJ1-2
CDR3: CASSSTNRGTNYGYTF
DNA: TGTGCCAGCAGCTCCACCAACAGGGGAACTAACTATGGCTACACCTTC

V: TRBV18
length: 14
size: NA
D: TRBD1
J: TRBJ1-2
CDR3: CASSPTGQSYGYTF
DNA: TGTGCCAGCTCACCGACGGGACAGAGTTATGGCTACACCTTC

V: TRBV24-1
length: 10
size: NA
D: NA
J: TRBJ2-2
CDR3: CATTAEELFF
DNA: TGTGCCACCACGGCGGAGGAGCTGTTTTTT

V: TRBV6-1
length: 19
size: once
D: TRBD1
J: TRBJ1-3
CDR3: CASSELQGALGRSGNTIYF
DNA: TGTGCCAGCAGTGAACTGCAGGGGGCTTTGGGACGCTCTGGAAACACCATATATTTT

V: TRBV19
length: 16
size: NA
D: TRBD1
J: TRBJ1-2
CDR3: CASSRGKGQGASGYTF
DNA: TGTGCCAGTAGCCGAGGGAAGGGACAGGGGGCCAGTGGCTACACCTTC

V: TRBV2
length: 14
size: NA
D: TRBD1
J: TRBJ1-3
CDR3: CASSQGASGNTIYF
DNA: TGTGCCAGCAGTCAGGGGGCTAGTGGAAACACCATATATTTT

V: TRBV4-1
length: 12
size: NA
D: NA
J: TRBJ1-3
CDR3: CASSQGGDTIYF
DNA: TGCGCCAGCAGCCAAGGAGGAGACACCATATATTTT

V: TRBV6-5
length: 12
size: NA
D: NA
J: TRBJ1-1
CDR3: CASSYAGAEAFF
DNA: TGTGCCAGCAGTTACGCGGGGGCTGAAGCTTTCTTT

V: TRBV3-1/TRBV3-2
length: 18
size: NA
D: TRBD2
J: TRBJ2-5
CDR3: CASSQDELAGELQETQYF
DNA: TGTGCCAGCAGCCAAGATGAGCTAGCGGGGGAGCTTCAAGAGACCCAGTACTTC

V: TRBV7-8
length: 16
size: many
D: TRBD1
J: TRBJ1-5
CDR3: CASSGQDRRNRQPQHF
DNA: TGTGCCAGCAGCGGACAGGACAGACGAAATAGGCAGCCCCAGCATTTT

V: TRBV5-1
length: 15
size: NA
D: TRBD1
J: TRBJ1-1
CDR3: CASSFRGPVNTEAFF
DNA: TGCGCCAGCAGCTTCAGGGGGCCGGTGAACACTGAAGCTTTCTTT

V: TRBV9
length: 16
size: NA
D: NA
J: TRBJ2-2
CDR3: CASSENREGYTGELFF
DNA: TGTGCCAGCAGTGAAAACCGGGAAGGTTACACCGGGGAGCTGTTTTTT

V: TRBV10-2
length: 14
size: NA
D: TRBD1
J: TRBJ1-2
CDR3: CASSESAGGGGYTF
DNA: TGCGCCAGCAGTGAGTCGGCAGGGGGCGGGGGCTACACCTTC

V: TRBV12-5
length: 15
size: NA
D: NA
J: TRBJ1-2
CDR3: CASGLGAAWAYGYTF
DNA: TGTGCTAGTGGTTTGGGGGCCGCTTGGGCCTATGGCTACACCTTC

V: TRBV11-2
length: 14
size: NA
D: NA
J: TRBJ1-2
CDR3: CASTEVRGNYGYTF
DNA: TGTGCCAGCACTGAAGTCCGGGGTAACTATGGCTACACCTTC

V: TRBV19
length: 14
size: NA
D: NA
J: TRBJ2-1
CDR3: CASRTNRGNNEQFF
DNA: TGTGCCAGTAGAACCAATCGAGGGAACAATGAGCAGTTCTTC

V: TRBV7-9
length: 12
size: once
D: NA
J: TRBJ1-1
CDR3: CASQEGNTEAFF
DNA: TGTGCCAGCCAGGAGGGGAACACTGAAGCTTTCTTT

V: TRBV30
length: 12
size: NA
D: NA
J: TRBJ1-1
CDR3: CAWSQQGSEAFF
DNA: TGTGCCTGGAGTCAACAGGGATCTGAAGCTTTCTTT

V: TRBV6-5
length: 11
size: NA
D: NA
J: TRBJ1-2
CDR3: CASKFEDGYTF
DNA: TGTGCCAGCAAGTTTGAGGATGGCTACACCTTC

V: TRBV6-5
length: 15
size: NA
D: NA
J: TRBJ2-3
CDR3: CASSPSRDTTDTQYF
DNA: TGTGCCAGCAGCCCCTCCCGGGACACCACAGATACGCAGTATTTT

V: TRBV6-5
length: 13
size: NA
D: NA
J: TRBJ1-2
CDR3: CASSYGSGYGYTF
DNA: TGTGCCAGCAGTTACGGGTCGGGCTATGGCTACACCTTC

V: TRBV2
length: 14
size: NA
D: NA
J: TRBJ1-2
CDR3: CASSEVRGDYGYTF
DNA: TGTGCCAGCAGTGAGGTCAGGGGAGACTATGGCTACACCTTC

V: TRBV2
length: 13
size: NA
D: NA
J: TRBJ2-5
CDR3: CASSDQGGETQYF
DNA: TGTGCCAGCAGCGACCAGGGTGGGGAGACCCAGTACTTC

V: TRBV6-6
length: 15
size: NA
D: TRBD2
J: TRBJ2-5
CDR3: CASSPLSGGEGTQYF
DNA: TGTGCCAGCAGCCCCCTTAGCGGGGGGGAAGGGACCCAGTACTTC

V: TRBV5-1
length: 12
size: NA
D: NA
J: TRBJ2-2
CDR3: CASFKNTGELFF
DNA: TGCGCCAGCTTCAAGAACACCGGGGAGCTGTTTTTT

V: TRBV9
length: 15
size: NA
D: NA
J: TRBJ1-2
CDR3: CASSVATGVQVGYTF
DNA: TGTGCCAGCAGCGTAGCGACTGGAGTCCAAGTTGGCTACACCTTC